Each of the 7 T cell receptor beta chains below was sequenced from the same sample in a study of blood T cells in healthy people across ages. Then a second PCR, running roughly 7 to 12 cycles, was carried out with a sample-barcoded 5' primer and a J-beta primer mix. From the 5' RACE reads, TCRdb called clonotypes with MiXCR, one entry per CDR3 protein. The sample consists of more than 1 million distinct CDR3 sequences, under 45% of them appearing once. The sample comprised blood. The receptors were sampled from a woman aged 60 to 75 in good health.

The sample holds a few counts of this clonotype. V is TRBV29-1 and J is TRBJ2-1, with D unresolved. The V gene's germline CDR1 is SQVTM and CDR2 ANQGSEA. Trimming stripped 6 bases from V and 6 bases from J, with 12 bases between. The CDR3 length is 12 residues. CDR3 residues: CSVATDLNEQFF. The CDR3 DNA reads as TGCAGCGTCGCGACCGATCTCAATGAGCAGTTCTTC.

V usage is TRBV6-2 or TRBV6-3 and J usage is TRBJ1-2; 9 bases fit TRBD1. The germline V gene has CDR1 MNHEY and CDR2 SVGEGT. The CDR3 contains 17 residues. V was pared by 5 bases and J by 5 bases, with 15 bases of the junction left unmatched. The CDR3 coding sequence is TGTGCCAGCAGTGATCCGGGACAGGGCCTCAAAAATTATGGCTACACCTTC. It is translated as CASSDPGQGLKNYGYTF.

This clonotype was counted between two and nine times. This rearrangement joins TRBV6-1 to TRBJ2-3, with 11 bases fitting TRBD2. Germline values: CDR1 MNHNS, CDR2 SASEGT. J was trimmed by 3 bases and V by 7 bases; bases with no gene match: 9. The CDR3 is made up of 16 amino acids. The CDR3 sequence is CASTPLTSGITDTQYF. DNA for the CDR3: TGTGCCAGCACACCCCTGACTAGCGGGATTACAGATACGCAGTATTTT.

The CDR3 is CSARDRQKGQGTYEQYF. The CDR3 coding sequence is TGCAGTGCTAGAGATCGCCAAAAGGGACAGGGGACCTACGAGCAGTACTTC. V gene TRBV20-1 combines with J gene TRBJ2-7; 10 bases map to TRBD1. The CDR3 has 17 residues. The germline gives CDR1 DFQATT, CDR2 SNEGSKA (reference sequence). V was pared by 0 bases and J by 2 bases, with 10 bases of the junction left unmatched.

Regarding this clonotype: A clone one base away is much larger, so this may be a read error. The gene calls are TRBV12-3 or TRBV12-4 and TRBJ2-5; possibly TRBD2 for D (6 bases). The V end was cut by 5 bases, the J end by 5 bases, with 12 bases between. The length of the CDR3 is 13 residues. CDR3 protein: CASSGRSFETQYF. The CDR3, as DNA: TGTGCCAGCAGTGGGAGGAGCTTTGAGACCCAGTACTTC.

The V and J genes are TRBV6-6 and TRBJ2-3; possibly TRBD2 for D (6 bases). Germline CDR1 and CDR2: MNHNY and SVGAGI (reference sequence). CDR3 length: 17 residues. V lost 2 bases and J lost 1, with 16 bases in between. CDR3 in DNA: TGTGCCAGCAGTTACCAGGTCGTCGCTAGCGGCACAGATACGCAGTATTTT. It codes for CASSYQVVASGTDTQYF.

This clonotype has at least ten counts. The V call is TRBV20-1, the J call TRBJ2-1; D is ambiguous. Between the trimmed V and J ends, which lost 4 bases and 9 bases, there was a span of 7 bases. CDR1 is DFQATT, CDR2 SNEGSKA, per germline (reference sequence). This CDR3 comprises 10 residues. The CDR3 sequence is CSAITGEQFF. CDR3 DNA: TGCAGTGCTATCACGGGTGAGCAGTTCTTC.